Listed here is a single TCR beta chain. Antigen: not known. Sequencing used immunoSEQ multiplex PCR; TCRdb keeps in-frame clones, though not all of them. The data show some 2,500,000 clones, roughly 93% seen once. The CDR3 runs 15 residues. Losses at the gene ends were 11 bases for V and 2 bases for J; bases not matched to a gene: 8. CDR1 and CDR2 from the germline V gene are MDHEN and SYDVKM. This specimen comes from a study of shared clonotypes between healthy human individuals. Whole-study results and caveats: Among the subsets, naive ones generally showed larger estimated richness than memory ones. Sampling was confined to blood; repertoires within tissues likely differ.

The chain recombines TRBV28 with TRBJ2-1, with TRBD2 matching 11 bases. This receptor was identified in a man aged 18 to 29 in good health. Some clones in this sample may be carry-over from other donors' samples. Sequenced: naive CD4+ T cells from PBMCs. Subset denoted: CD45RA+ positively selected. The CDR3 bases are TGTGCCTCAGGGGTAGCGGGAGGGACCTACAATGAGCAGTTCTTC. Its translation is CASGVAGGTYNEQFF.